This paragraph covers one TCR beta chain sequence. As handled by the study authors: By means of reference gene primer amplification, nucleated cell counts were estimated. Assay used: immunoSEQ multiplex PCR; TCRdb lists only in-frame clones, some missing. V, J and clone size are those of that table, while D and trimming were read from the DNA. The table records 200,000 to 250,000 clones, nearly 90% of them present only once. The length of the CDR3 is 17 residues. From germline, CDR1 is SGHRS and CDR2 YFSETQ. The V and J ends lost 1 base and 1 base respectively, with 17 bases between them. All exposed participants met a person with COVID-19 within 2 weeks before entering the study. The data stem from a study of blood T cell repertoires in COVID-19. Study-wide context: T cells, B-cell-depleted T cells, or PBMCs provided the cDNA or gDNA that served as material.

The receptor comes from a man aged 30 to 45 who had been exposed to COVID-19. The specimen was PBMCs or T cells enriched from blood (not recorded which). This chain joins TRBV5-1 and TRBJ1-2; D unclear. CDR3 residues: CASSLWSSAGINYGYTF. The CDR3 DNA sequence: TGCGCCAGCAGCTTGTGGAGCTCCGCCGGGATTAACTATGGCTACACCTTC.